This TCR beta chain was sequenced in a study of cytomegalovirus exposure and HLA in healthy donors. Study as a whole: For the approximately 430 genotyped donors, approximately 82% fell within the Caucasian-associated ancestry cluster. Study-level results: Owing to their indistinguishability, certain V segments, notably TRBV6-2 and TRBV6-3, were excluded.

Details on this clone: What it binds is unknown.

CDR3 length equals 14 residues. The V gene's germline CDR1 is MNHNS and CDR2 SASEGT. V lost 7 bases and J 7 bases, leaving 18 bases between the germline ends. This PCR relied on a set of 60 Vbeta primers and 13 Jbeta primers. TCRdb's copy holds only in-frame clones and misses some; the assay was immunoSEQ multiplex PCR. The data hold about 93,000 clones, with about four fifths observed a single time. The sequenced material came from PBMCs. The chain couples TRBV6-1 to TRBJ2-3, with D maybe TRBD2 (6 bases). The sequence came from a woman in her thirties or forties in good health and CMV-seronegative. CDR3 protein: CASKVIREYYTQYF. Here the CDR3 DNA reads TGTGCCAGCAAGGTCATCCGGGAGTACTATACGCAGTATTTT.